A single sample is the source of the 2 T cell receptor beta chains below, sequenced in a study of stem cell transplantation in POMP-related autoinflammatory disease (dated by TCRdb to the early 2020s). The library was generated by the immunoSEQ multiplex PCR assay. TCRdb limited this immuneACCESS table to in-frame rearrangements with V and J called. A share of clones is missing; checked studies link under half to unresolved V genes, and the rest is unexplained. This sample lists some 33,000 clones; about 90% were detected once. The ten most abundant clones make up 0.72% of the sample. The label giving this sample's time point can be read as: before hematopoietic stem cell transplant. This material consisted of CD4+ T cells from PBMCs, taken before stem cell transplantation. These receptors came from a human donor with POMP-related autoinflammation and immune dysregulation (PRAID).

CDR3 coding DNA: TGTGCCAGCAGCTTCTCGGGTGATTCCTACGAGCAGTACTTC. Protein: CASSFSGDSYEQYF. V and J are TRBV5-4 and TRBJ2-7; D not resolved. There are 14 residues in the CDR3. Germline lookup yields CDR1 SGHNT and CDR2 YYREEE (reference sequence). V lost 2 bases to trimming and J lost 1 base, with 10 bases between them.

The chain combines TRBV5-1 with TRBJ2-5; D gene unclear. Germline values: CDR1 SGHRS, CDR2 YFSETQ. The V gene lost 4 bases and the J gene lost 0 bases, with 13 bases spanning the gap. The CDR3 runs 15 residues. The CDR3 protein is CASSRFRLYQETQYF. In DNA, the CDR3 is TGCGCCAGCAGCAGATTCAGGTTATACCAAGAGACCCAGTACTTC.